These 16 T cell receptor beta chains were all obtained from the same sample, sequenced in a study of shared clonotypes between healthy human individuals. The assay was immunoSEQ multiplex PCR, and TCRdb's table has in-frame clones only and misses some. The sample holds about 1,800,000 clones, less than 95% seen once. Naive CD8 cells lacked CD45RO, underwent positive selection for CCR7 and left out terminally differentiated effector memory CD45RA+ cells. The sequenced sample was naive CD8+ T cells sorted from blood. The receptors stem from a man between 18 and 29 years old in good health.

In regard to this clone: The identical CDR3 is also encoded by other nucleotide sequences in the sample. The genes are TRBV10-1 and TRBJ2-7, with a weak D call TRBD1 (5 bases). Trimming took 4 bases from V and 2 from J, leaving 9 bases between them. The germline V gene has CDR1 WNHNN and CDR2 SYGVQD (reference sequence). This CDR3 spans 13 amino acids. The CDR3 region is CASSVGLTYEQYF. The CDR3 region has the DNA TGCGCCAGCAGTGTGGGGCTGACCTACGAGCAGTACTTC.

The CDR3 loop reads CASSQDFGVLNTEAFF. CDR3 nucleotide sequence: TGCGCCAGCAGCCAAGATTTCGGCGTCCTGAACACTGAAGCTTTCTTT. The rearrangement links TRBV4-3 to TRBJ1-1; D is uncertain. Germline-derived CDR1 and CDR2 are LGHNA and YSLEER. The CDR3 consists of 16 residues. V shed 0 bases and J shed 0 bases, with 11 bases lying between them.

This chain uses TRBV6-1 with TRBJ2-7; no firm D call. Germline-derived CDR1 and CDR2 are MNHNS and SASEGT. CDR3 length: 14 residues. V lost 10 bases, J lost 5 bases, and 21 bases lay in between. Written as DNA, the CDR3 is TGTGCCACCCTGGGCGGTAATACGTGGAACGAGCAGTACTTC. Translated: CATLGGNTWNEQYF.

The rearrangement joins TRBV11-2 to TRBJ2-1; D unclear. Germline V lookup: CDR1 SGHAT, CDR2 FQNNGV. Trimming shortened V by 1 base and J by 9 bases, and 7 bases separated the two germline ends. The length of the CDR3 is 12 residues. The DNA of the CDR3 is TGTGCCAGCAGCTTAGTTCGCAGTGAGCAGTTCTTC. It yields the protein CASSLVRSEQFF.

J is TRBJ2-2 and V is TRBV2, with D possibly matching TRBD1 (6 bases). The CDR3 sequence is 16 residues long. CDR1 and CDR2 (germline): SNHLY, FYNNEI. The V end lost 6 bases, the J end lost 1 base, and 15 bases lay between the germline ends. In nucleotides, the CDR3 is TGTGCCAGCAGCGGAGACCGGGACAAGAACACCGGGGAGCTGTTTTTT. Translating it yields CASSGDRDKNTGELFF.

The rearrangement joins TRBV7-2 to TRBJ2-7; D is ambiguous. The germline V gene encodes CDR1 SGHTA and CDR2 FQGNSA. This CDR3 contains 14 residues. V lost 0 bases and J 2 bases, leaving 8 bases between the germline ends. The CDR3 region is CASSLATLAYEQYF. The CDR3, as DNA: TGTGCCAGCAGCTTAGCCACATTGGCCTACGAGCAGTACTTC.

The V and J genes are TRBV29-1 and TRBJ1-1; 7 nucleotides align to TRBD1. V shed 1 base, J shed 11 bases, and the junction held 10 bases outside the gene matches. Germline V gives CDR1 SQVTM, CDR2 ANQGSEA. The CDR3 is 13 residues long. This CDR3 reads CSVEVRDSFLAFF. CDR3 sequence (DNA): TGCAGCGTTGAAGTCAGGGACAGTTTCTTGGCTTTCTTT. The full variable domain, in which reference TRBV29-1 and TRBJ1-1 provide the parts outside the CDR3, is SAVISQKPSRDICQRGTSLTIQCQVDSQVTMMFWYRQQPGQSLTLIATANQGSEATYESGFVIDKFPISRPNLTFSTLTVSNMSPEDSSIYLCSVEVRDSFLAFFGQGTRLTVV.

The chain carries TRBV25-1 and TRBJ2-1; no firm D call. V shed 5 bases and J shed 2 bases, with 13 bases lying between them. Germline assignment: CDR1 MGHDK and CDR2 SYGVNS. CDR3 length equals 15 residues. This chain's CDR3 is CASSRFGGAYNEQFF. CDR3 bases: TGTGCCAGCAGTCGGTTTGGCGGAGCCTACAATGAGCAGTTCTTC.

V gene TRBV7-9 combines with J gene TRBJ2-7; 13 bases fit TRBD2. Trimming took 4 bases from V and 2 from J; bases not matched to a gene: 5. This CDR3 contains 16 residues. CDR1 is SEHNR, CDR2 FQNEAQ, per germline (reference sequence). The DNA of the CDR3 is TGTGCCAGCAGCTCCGGACTAGCGGGAGAAACCTACGAGCAGTACTTC. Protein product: CASSSGLAGETYEQYF.

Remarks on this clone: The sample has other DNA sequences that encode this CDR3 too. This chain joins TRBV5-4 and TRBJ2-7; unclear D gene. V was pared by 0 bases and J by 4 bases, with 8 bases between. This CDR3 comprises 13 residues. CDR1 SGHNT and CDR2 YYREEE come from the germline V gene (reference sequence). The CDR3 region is CASSLGPTYEQYF. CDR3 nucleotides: TGTGCCAGCAGCTTGGGGCCAACGTACGAGCAGTACTTC.

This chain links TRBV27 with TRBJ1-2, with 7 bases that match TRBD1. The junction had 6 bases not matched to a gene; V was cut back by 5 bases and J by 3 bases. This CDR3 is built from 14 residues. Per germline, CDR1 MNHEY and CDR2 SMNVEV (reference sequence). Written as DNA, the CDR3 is TGTGCCAGCAGTCCCGGGACAGCCTACTATGGCTACACCTTC. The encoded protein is CASSPGTAYYGYTF.

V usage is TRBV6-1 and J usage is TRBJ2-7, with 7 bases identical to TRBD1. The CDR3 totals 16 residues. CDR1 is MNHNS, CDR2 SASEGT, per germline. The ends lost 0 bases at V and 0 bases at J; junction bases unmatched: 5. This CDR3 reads CASSEADRVSSYEQYF. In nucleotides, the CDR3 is TGTGCCAGCAGTGAAGCTGACAGGGTATCCTCCTACGAGCAGTACTTC.

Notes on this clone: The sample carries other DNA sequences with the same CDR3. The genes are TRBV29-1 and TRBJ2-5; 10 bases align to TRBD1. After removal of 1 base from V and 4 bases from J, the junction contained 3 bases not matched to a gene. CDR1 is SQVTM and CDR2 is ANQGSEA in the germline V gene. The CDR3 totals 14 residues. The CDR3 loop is CSVEGQGARETQYF. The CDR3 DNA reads TGCAGCGTTGAAGGACAGGGGGCGCGAGAGACCCAGTACTTC.

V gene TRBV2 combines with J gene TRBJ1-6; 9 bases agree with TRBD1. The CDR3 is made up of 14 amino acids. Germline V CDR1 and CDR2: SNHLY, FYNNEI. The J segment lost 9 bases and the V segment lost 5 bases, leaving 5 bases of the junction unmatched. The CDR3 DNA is TGTGCCAGCAGTCGGACAGGGGCTGGTTCACCCCTCCACTTT. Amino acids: CASSRTGAGSPLHF. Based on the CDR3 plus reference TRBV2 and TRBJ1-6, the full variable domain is EPEVTQTPSHQVTQMGQEVILRCVPISNHLYFYWYRQILGQKVEFLVSFYNNEISEKSEIFDDQFSVERPDGSNFTLKIRSTKLEDSAMYFCASSRTGAGSPLHFGNGTRLTVT.

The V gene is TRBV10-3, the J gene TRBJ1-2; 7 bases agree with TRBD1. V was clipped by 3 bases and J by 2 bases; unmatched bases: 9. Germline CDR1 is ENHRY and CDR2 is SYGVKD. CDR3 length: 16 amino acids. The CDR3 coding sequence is TGTGCCATCAGTGATCATAGGGGACAGCTGAACTATGGCTACACCTTC. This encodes CAISDHRGQLNYGYTF.

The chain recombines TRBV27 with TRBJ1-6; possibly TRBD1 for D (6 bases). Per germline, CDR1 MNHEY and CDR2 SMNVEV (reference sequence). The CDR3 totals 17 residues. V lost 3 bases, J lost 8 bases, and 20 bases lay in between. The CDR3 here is CASSFLGQILPHSPLHF. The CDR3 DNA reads TGTGCCAGCAGTTTCCTCGGACAGATCCTACCACATTCACCCCTCCACTTT.